This T cell receptor beta chain came from a study of shared clonotypes between healthy human individuals (dated by TCRdb to the early 2020s). Context from the whole study: The cohort included three men and a couple of women between 18 and 49 years of age. For each donor, CD4 naive and CD4 memory were each given three plates, CD8 naive was given two plates, and CD8 memory was given one plate. To estimate repertoire size and how much clonotype sharing occurs between individuals, the study deeply sequenced the blood TCR repertoires of about 5 healthy adults. Libraries were prepared and TCR repertoires were sequenced by different laboratories using diverse techniques, in order to increase sequencing depth and limit assay-specific biases. Leukapheresis yielded between about 0.9 and 9.5 billion PBMCs per donor.

The CDR3 numbers 13 residues from cysteine through phenylalanine. Just the 39-base CDR3 DNA is kept, in frame starting at base 1. Ends trimmed: V by 6 bases, J by 9 bases; bases unmatched to a gene: 10. From the germline V gene, CDR1 is MDHEN and CDR2 is SYDVKM. A note on this clone: Its binding antigen is unknown. No base-level quality is on record; no much larger clone is a single base apart.

The donors were healthy, HIV-negative adults who had no recently reported acute infections or vaccinations. Every donor was a Caucasian adult living in Nashville, Tennessee, USA. CD4+ T cells were enriched through magnetic negative selection, after which naive cells were positively selected on CD45RA and the remaining negative fraction served as the memory subset. Blood was obtained by leukapheresis, after which PBMCs were separated by Ficoll-Histopaque density gradient centrifugation and cryopreserved in liquid nitrogen vapor phase. Analytical flow cytometry was used to check the purity and quantity of every magnetically sorted T cell population. Genomic DNA was isolated from each sorted fraction and quantified by UV absorbance on a Nanodrop 2000c. TCR CDR3 regions were amplified from genomic DNA by multiplex PCR using the deep immunoSEQ assay. Extracted genomic DNA from each cell subset was spread evenly across all wells of several immunoSEQ 96-well plates, with each plate serving as a replicate. For sorted subsets, approximately 200 ng of genomic DNA, equivalent to around 29,000 T cell genomes, went into each replicate PCR. Purified libraries were measured with a Qubit 3.0 fluorometer, size-checked on a Bioanalyzer 2100, and measured again with the KAPA Library Quantification kit. A separate single-read 150-cycle Illumina NextSeq 550 flow cell was used to sequence each immunoSEQ 96-well plate. The source study handled its data this way. Because only junctional sequences without quality scores were contained in the immunoSEQ output, filtering matching that applied to full-length reads could not be performed. To assign V/J genes and CDR3, sequences were annotated using PyIR, a Python wrapper for IgBLAST v1.9, with IMGT germline references. Reads were removed for weak V/J assignments (E-value above 1e-6), missing CDR3, stop codons, out-of-frame junctions, or ambiguous translated residues. V3J clonotypes were defined by identical inferred V gene, J gene, and CDR3 amino acid sequence. Percentage overlap between repertoires was computed as shared unique clonotypes divided by the size of the smaller repertoire. RTK rarefaction, the Chao1 estimator, and Recon v2.1 estimates of unobserved clonotypes were used to assess repertoire richness. Generation probabilities were computed with OLGA for all TCRbeta clonotypes obtained by the gDNA method from a handful of donors. The immuneACCESS repertoire file appears here via TCRdb, limited to in-frame rearrangements. These files lack a portion of the clones; in checked studies, under half of the deficit traces to unresolved V genes, and the cause of the others is not known. That table supplies the V and J calls and clone size; D and trimming were determined from the DNA. In all, the sample holds nearly 750,000 clones, and roughly 72% of those were seen once. Of the sample, 1.8% falls within the top ten clones.

Results the study describes overall, beyond this receptor: Sampling was restricted to blood, and TCR repertoires in tissues likely differ from the TCR repertoires found in blood. Compared with non-shared clonotypes, clonotypes shared by all four sorted-subset donors had higher generation probabilities. Sharing across a few donors was observed for about 5% of naive CD4, about 4% of naive CD8, 2% to 2.5% of memory CD4, and around 0.4% of memory CD8 clonotypes. Because the study included only a small number of donors, the genetic and exposure-history diversity represented was limited. Naive subsets generally had larger estimated clonotype richness than memory subsets. Based on pairwise subsampling, the degree of clonotype sharing among donors was expected to be affected by sequencing depth. Incomplete sequencing was indicated by rarefaction of sorted-subset datasets, despite the large sequencing depth.

The clonotype comes from a woman aged 25 to 45 in good health. This chain joins TRBV28 to TRBJ1-2; TRBD1 fits 7 bases in the junction. The sequenced sample consisted of memory CD4+ T cells sorted from blood. The sample's cell subset or site label, decoded: CD45RA-negative fraction. The CDR3 protein is CASRPDRAARYTF. The DNA sequence is as follows: TGTGCCAGCAGGCCTGACAGGGCGGCGCGCTACACCTTC.